A selection of T cell receptor beta chains follows, all from one sample in a study of control samples from healthy donors and cancer patients. Profiled with immunoSEQ multiplex PCR; TCRdb holds only in-frame clones, not every one. The sample carries 150,000 to 200,000 clones, roughly 90% recorded once. Sequenced sample: blood. The receptors were sampled from a woman aged 30 to 39 in good health. The CDR3 runs from the conserved cysteine through the conserved F or W. D genes are given only for firm matches. The size field is filled for only some rows; it gives once, few, many or a size class.

v_call: TRBV3-1/TRBV3-2
d_call: TRBD1
clone_size: NA
j_call: TRBJ1-4
cdr3_nt: TGTGCCAGCAGCCGGACAGGGGGTAGGATTGAAAAACTGTTTTTT
cdr3_aa: CASSRTGGRIEKLFF

v_call: TRBV2
d_call: TRBD2
clone_size: NA
j_call: TRBJ2-5
cdr3_nt: TGTGCCAGCAGGGTAGCGGGAGGGACGTACCAAGAGACCCAGTACTTC
cdr3_aa: CASRVAGGTYQETQYF

v_call: TRBV7-9
d_call: NA
clone_size: NA
j_call: TRBJ2-2
cdr3_nt: TGTGCCAGCAGCTTAGTAGGGCGTGGGAACACCGGGGAGCTGTTTTTT
cdr3_aa: CASSLVGRGNTGELFF

v_call: TRBV7-9
d_call: NA
clone_size: NA
j_call: TRBJ1-1
cdr3_nt: TGTGCCAGCAGCTCGAGGAATGCCAGGGAATATGAAGCTTTCTTT
cdr3_aa: CASSSRNAREYEAFF

v_call: TRBV7-8
d_call: NA
clone_size: NA
j_call: TRBJ1-6
cdr3_nt: TGTGCCAGCAGCTTAGAGGGGCCGGCAGTTAATTCACCCCTCCACTTT
cdr3_aa: CASSLEGPAVNSPLHF

v_call: TRBV5-1
d_call: NA
clone_size: NA
j_call: TRBJ2-5
cdr3_nt: TGCGCCAGCAGCACGCAGGAGTGGCGCGGAGAGACCCAGTACTTC
cdr3_aa: CASSTQEWRGETQYF

v_call: TRBV11-2
d_call: TRBD1
clone_size: NA
j_call: TRBJ2-2
cdr3_nt: TGTGCCAGCAGCTTAGCTCGGGGACAGGAGAACACCGGGGAGCTGTTTTTT
cdr3_aa: CASSLARGQENTGELFF

v_call: TRBV9
d_call: TRBD1
clone_size: NA
j_call: TRBJ1-4
cdr3_nt: TGTGCCAGCAGCGTAGACAGGGGAGGAGGTGAAAAACTGTTTTTT
cdr3_aa: CASSVDRGGGEKLFF

v_call: TRBV5-1
d_call: NA
clone_size: NA
j_call: TRBJ2-1
cdr3_nt: TGCGCCAGCAGCTTGGTGGCGCGGGCCTACAATGAGCAGTTCTTC
cdr3_aa: CASSLVARAYNEQFF

v_call: TRBV6-5
d_call: NA
clone_size: NA
j_call: TRBJ1-6
cdr3_nt: TGTGCCAGCAGACCAGAAAGCTCCTATAATTCACCCCTCCACTTT
cdr3_aa: CASRPESSYNSPLHF

v_call: TRBV27
d_call: NA
clone_size: NA
j_call: TRBJ2-2
cdr3_nt: TGTGCCAGCAGTTTATACGGGTGGTCCGGGGAGCTGTTTTTT
cdr3_aa: CASSLYGWSGELFF

v_call: TRBV19
d_call: TRBD1
clone_size: NA
j_call: TRBJ2-6
cdr3_nt: TGTGCCAGTAGTTTGGGGACAGGGTCTTCCGGGGCCAACGTCCTGACTTTC
cdr3_aa: CASSLGTGSSGANVLTF

v_call: TRBV12-3/TRBV12-4
d_call: NA
clone_size: NA
j_call: TRBJ1-3
cdr3_nt: TGTGCCACCAGGAGGGGAGGGGGAAACACCATATATTTT
cdr3_aa: CATRRGGGNTIYF

v_call: TRBV3-1/TRBV3-2
d_call: TRBD2
clone_size: NA
j_call: TRBJ2-3
cdr3_nt: TGTGCCAGCAGCCAAGAAGTTAGCGGGAGATCCCTAGGCACAGATACGCAGTATTTT
cdr3_aa: CASSQEVSGRSLGTDTQYF

v_call: TRBV4-1
d_call: NA
clone_size: NA
j_call: TRBJ2-5
cdr3_nt: TGCGCCAGCAGCCAAACGACAGTGGGGGAGACCCAGTACTTC
cdr3_aa: CASSQTTVGETQYF

v_call: TRBV10-3
d_call: TRBD1
clone_size: NA
j_call: TRBJ1-2
cdr3_nt: TGTGCCATCAGTGGACAGGGCCCCTATGGCTACACCTTC
cdr3_aa: CAISGQGPYGYTF

v_call: TRBV2
d_call: TRBD1
clone_size: once
j_call: TRBJ2-3
cdr3_nt: TGTGCCAGCACCCTGGACAGGGGGTCAGATACGCAGTATTTT
cdr3_aa: CASTLDRGSDTQYF

v_call: TRBV3-1/TRBV3-2
d_call: TRBD1
clone_size: NA
j_call: TRBJ1-5
cdr3_nt: TGTGCCAGCAGCCAGGACAGGGACCAGCCCCAGCATTTT
cdr3_aa: CASSQDRDQPQHF

v_call: TRBV6-6
d_call: NA
clone_size: once
j_call: TRBJ2-1
cdr3_nt: TGTGCCAGCAGTTACTCGCGACTACAAAATGAGCAGTTCTTC
cdr3_aa: CASSYSRLQNEQFF

v_call: TRBV7-9
d_call: TRBD1
clone_size: NA
j_call: TRBJ1-2
cdr3_nt: TGTGCCAGCGGACCGGGGGGACAGGGTTTAAGTGGTGGCTACACCTTC
cdr3_aa: CASGPGGQGLSGGYTF

v_call: TRBV7-2
d_call: NA
clone_size: NA
j_call: TRBJ2-7
cdr3_nt: TGTGCCAGCAGCTTGTCAGTATCCCCCGATTACGAGCAGTACTTC
cdr3_aa: CASSLSVSPDYEQYF

v_call: TRBV18
d_call: TRBD2
clone_size: once
j_call: TRBJ2-2
cdr3_nt: TGTGCCAGCTCACCACCGTCAATAGCGGGCGGGACCGGGGAGCTGTTTTTT
cdr3_aa: CASSPPSIAGGTGELFF

v_call: TRBV3-1/TRBV3-2
d_call: NA
clone_size: NA
j_call: TRBJ2-3
cdr3_nt: TGTGCCAGCAGCCAAGACTCCGGGGCAGATACGCAGTATTTT
cdr3_aa: CASSQDSGADTQYF

v_call: TRBV6-5
d_call: NA
clone_size: NA
j_call: TRBJ1-6
cdr3_nt: TGTGCCAGCCATCACCCGAATAATTCACCCCTCCACTTT
cdr3_aa: CASHHPNNSPLHF

v_call: TRBV7-2
d_call: NA
clone_size: once
j_call: TRBJ2-5
cdr3_nt: TGTGCCAGCAGCTTAGCGCAGGAAGAGACCCAGTACTTC
cdr3_aa: CASSLAQEETQYF

v_call: TRBV12-3/TRBV12-4
d_call: NA
clone_size: NA
j_call: TRBJ2-7
cdr3_nt: TGTGCCAGCAGTTTTTCAGTTTTTGATGAGCAGTACTTC
cdr3_aa: CASSFSVFDEQYF

v_call: TRBV6-5
d_call: NA
clone_size: NA
j_call: TRBJ1-2
cdr3_nt: TGTGCCAGCAGTCAAACAGGGAGCTACACCTTC
cdr3_aa: CASSQTGSYTF

v_call: TRBV7-6
d_call: NA
clone_size: NA
j_call: TRBJ2-1
cdr3_nt: TGTGCCAGCAGCTTGCAGGGGCCTTACAATGAGCAGTTCTTC
cdr3_aa: CASSLQGPYNEQFF

v_call: TRBV6-5
d_call: TRBD2
clone_size: once
j_call: TRBJ2-1
cdr3_nt: TGTGCCAGCAGCCGGACTAGTGCCGATGAGCAGTTCTTC
cdr3_aa: CASSRTSADEQFF

v_call: TRBV28
d_call: NA
clone_size: NA
j_call: TRBJ2-7
cdr3_nt: TGTGCCAGCAGCACGGGACAAGGCTCCTACGAGCAGTACTTC
cdr3_aa: CASSTGQGSYEQYF

v_call: TRBV9
d_call: NA
clone_size: NA
j_call: TRBJ2-3
cdr3_nt: TGTGCCAGCGCAGGAGCTTCCCCCACAGATACGCAGTATTTT
cdr3_aa: CASAGASPTDTQYF

v_call: TRBV4-1
d_call: NA
clone_size: NA
j_call: TRBJ2-7
cdr3_nt: TGCGCCAGCAGCCAAGAGATTCAGCTGGAGGGCGGCGACGAGCAGTACTTC
cdr3_aa: CASSQEIQLEGGDEQYF

v_call: TRBV15
d_call: TRBD2
clone_size: once
j_call: TRBJ2-7
cdr3_nt: TGTGCCACCAGCAGAGGGGGTAGCGGGAGCTCCTACGAGCAGTACTTC
cdr3_aa: CATSRGGSGSSYEQYF

v_call: TRBV19
d_call: NA
clone_size: once
j_call: TRBJ2-1
cdr3_nt: TGTGCCAGTAGTATTCAAGGGAGAAGCTCCTACAATGAGCAGTTCTTC
cdr3_aa: CASSIQGRSSYNEQFF

v_call: TRBV4-1
d_call: TRBD1
clone_size: NA
j_call: TRBJ2-2
cdr3_nt: TGCGCCAGCAGCCAAGAGGACAGGGAGGCCGCCGGGGAGCTGTTTTTT
cdr3_aa: CASSQEDREAAGELFF

v_call: TRBV27
d_call: TRBD1
clone_size: NA
j_call: TRBJ2-5
cdr3_nt: TGTGCCTCGGCGGACAGGGTACAAGAGACCCAGTACTTC
cdr3_aa: CASADRVQETQYF

v_call: TRBV5-1
d_call: NA
clone_size: NA
j_call: TRBJ1-1
cdr3_nt: TGCGCCAGCAGCCCACAGGGTACCAGTAACACTGAAGCTTTCTTT
cdr3_aa: CASSPQGTSNTEAFF

v_call: TRBV2
d_call: NA
clone_size: few
j_call: TRBJ1-5
cdr3_nt: TGTGCCAGCAGTGAGACGGGAGCCGGTCAGCCCCAGCATTTT
cdr3_aa: CASSETGAGQPQHF

v_call: TRBV5-1
d_call: NA
clone_size: NA
j_call: TRBJ2-5
cdr3_nt: TGCGCCAGCAGCTATTCAGGGGAAGAGACCCAGTACTTC
cdr3_aa: CASSYSGEETQYF

v_call: TRBV28
d_call: NA
clone_size: NA
j_call: TRBJ1-5
cdr3_nt: TGTGCCAGCAGTCAGACGCTAGCCGAGGAGATTAGCAATCAGCCCCAGCATTTT
cdr3_aa: CASSQTLAEEISNQPQHF

v_call: TRBV28
d_call: NA
clone_size: NA
j_call: TRBJ1-1
cdr3_nt: TGTGCCAGCAGTTTTGGGGGGGGCGGTGAAGCTTTCTTT
cdr3_aa: CASSFGGGGEAFF